Sequencing of this T cell receptor (beta chain) was carried out in a study of T cell repertoires in cytomegalovirus infection. Trimming stripped 5 bases from V and 1 base from J, with 11 bases between. The CDR3 spans 13 residues. Germline V gives CDR1 DFQATT, CDR2 SNEGSKA (reference sequence). On this clonotype: Its antigen is not known.

TCRdb re-derived calls from the reads in MiXCR, one entry per CDR3 protein. The sample contains about 350,000 distinct CDR3 sequences, about 35% of which appear only once. Sequenced here: cultured PBMCs, sampled from culture after CMV antigen stimulation. The receptor was isolated from a human donor in good health (CMV status not recorded). Some clones in this sample may be carry-over from other donors' samples. J is TRBJ1-1 and V is TRBV20-1; weak D call: TRBD1 (5 bases). The CDR3 reads CSAFRGANTEAFF. Here the CDR3 DNA reads TGCAGTGCTTTTCGAGGGGCGAACACTGAAGCTTTCTTT.